The 21 T cell receptor beta chains reported below all come from one sample, sequenced in a study of tumor and adjacent non-tumor tissue in lung cancer. No cell sorting was done before RNA was extracted from the tissue. This non-tumor lung sample came from over 3 cm beyond the tumor edge. Three rounds of nested PCR, following a modified ARM-PCR protocol, produced the TCRbeta library. TCRdb reprocessed the multiplex PCR reads via MiXCR and lists one record per CDR3 protein. The sample consists of roughly 82,000 distinct CDR3 sequences, approximately 73% of them appearing once. The specimen was distant non-tumor lung tissue. These receptors all come from a woman in her 50s with non-small cell lung cancer.

To note about this clonotype: One end of the junction does not line up with germline, which may come from a read error. CDR3 in DNA: TGCAGTGTTGAAGGTCAGGGGAGGGAGCAGTACTTC. As protein: CSVEGQGREQYF. The chain couples TRBV29-1 to TRBJ2-7; D is possibly TRBD1 or TRBD2 (6 bases each). Germline loops: CDR1 SQVTM, CDR2 ANQGSEA. CDR3 size: 12 residues.

Concerning this clonotype itself: A single base separates this from a much larger clone, so it may be a read error. This chain uses TRBV9 with TRBJ2-3; 7 nucleotides agree with TRBD1. CDR1 is SGDLS, CDR2 YYNGEE, per germline. CDR3 length: 15 amino acids. CDR3 residues: CANSDRERGTDTQYF. The CDR3 DNA reads TGTGCCAACAGCGACAGGGAGAGGGGCACAGATACGCAGTATTTT.

The V call is TRBV24-1, the J call TRBJ1-2, with 9 bases lining up with TRBD1. V shed 4 bases, J shed 10 bases, and the junction held 9 bases outside the gene matches. Germline assignment: CDR1 KGHDR and CDR2 SFDVKD. The length of the CDR3 is 14 residues. Here the CDR3 reads CATSELGQGHDYTF. The CDR3 DNA sequence: TGTGCCACCAGTGAGTTGGGACAGGGACATGACTACACCTTC.

In its sample, this clonotype was seen once. The chain links TRBV20-1 to TRBJ2-1; 7 bases align to TRBD2. V lost 1 base, J lost 3 bases, and 9 bases stayed unmatched. Looked up from germline, CDR1 is DFQATT and CDR2 is SNEGSKA (reference sequence). This CDR3 contains 16 residues. The CDR3 DNA sequence: TGCAGTGCTAGAGGAGTAGCGGGTATCCGCTACAATGAGCAGTTCTTC. It specifies CSARGVAGIRYNEQFF.

Turning to this clonotype: Here the CDR3 omits its conserved ending phenylalanine or tryptophan, so a read error is the likely source. It is unclear where the CDR3 begins or ends on the DNA, so no DNA is shown, and the CDR3 is as TCRdb lists it. The V gene is TRBV11-1, the J gene TRBJ2-1. The CDR3 is 15 residues long, ends included. CDR1 and CDR2 (germline): SGHAT, FQDESV (reference sequence). The chain's CDR3 is CASSPTPSTDDEWFV.

Details on this clonotype: A read error may account for a junction end that differs from germline. This sequence joins TRBV6-2 or TRBV6-3 and TRBJ2-6; perhaps TRBD2 as D (5 bases). CDR3 length: 13 amino acids. Per the germline V gene, CDR1 is MNHEY and CDR2 is SVGEGT. CDR3 amino acids: CASSKSGVNVLTF. The CDR3 bases are TGTGCCAGCAGTAAATCCGGGGTCAACGTCCTGACTTTC.

This clonotype has at least ten counts. The rearrangement uses TRBV16 and TRBJ2-1; D is ambiguous. Germline V CDR1 and CDR2: KGHSY, FQNENV. CDR3 length: 16 amino acids. The V gene lost 1 base and the J gene lost 2 bases, with 12 bases spanning the gap. The CDR3 is CASSQWSQSPYNEQFF. CDR3 coding DNA: TGTGCCAGCAGCCAATGGAGTCAGAGCCCCTACAATGAGCAGTTCTTC.

The chain couples TRBV19 to TRBJ2-7; 7 positions agree with TRBD1. Trimming took 5 bases from V and 3 from J; bases not matched to a gene: 7. Germline-derived CDR1 and CDR2 are LNHDA and SQIVND (reference sequence). The CDR3 is 14 residues long. Written as DNA, the CDR3 is TGTGCCAGTAGTTTAGGCCGACAGGGCTACGAGCAGTACTTC. Its protein is CASSLGRQGYEQYF. Full variable domain (rest looked up from reference TRBV19 and TRBJ2-7): DGGITQSPKYLFRKEGQNVTLSCEQNLNHDAMYWYRQDPGQGLRLIYYSQIVNDFQKGDIAEGYSVSREKKESFPLTVTSAQKNPTAFYLCASSLGRQGYEQYFGPGTRLTVT.

This clonotype has only one observation. Compared with germline, one end of the junction differs, possibly owing to a read error. The chain employs TRBV29-1 and TRBJ2-3; D is unclear. The CDR3 has 13 residues. Germline assignment: CDR1 SQVTM and CDR2 ANQGSEA. CDR3 coding DNA: TGCAGCATAGGATCCCATTCCACAGATACGCAGTTTTTT. Its protein product is CSIGSHSTDTQFF.

A word on this clonotype: One end of the junction fails to match germline, which may point to a read error. The gene calls are TRBV6-6 and TRBJ2-5; a weak D match, TRBD2 (5 bases). This CDR3 has 15 residues. The germline gives CDR1 MNHNY, CDR2 SVGAGI (reference sequence). In DNA form, the CDR3 reads TGTGCCAGCGGTCCTCCGGACCCAGCTGGGGAGACCCAGTATTTC. Encoded protein: CASGPPDPAGETQYF.

This clonotype has at least ten counts. The V gene is TRBV5-4, the J gene TRBJ1-1; weak D call: TRBD1 (5 bases). CDR1 SGHNT and CDR2 YYREEE come from the germline V gene (reference sequence). Trimming removed 0 bases from V and 1 base from J, with 13 bases in between. The CDR3 extends over 16 amino acids. The CDR3 here is CASSLAGKGSNTEAFF. As DNA, the CDR3 is TGTGCCAGCAGCTTGGCGGGAAAGGGGTCGAACACTGAAGCTTTCTTT.

As regards this clonotype: The conserved closing phenylalanine or tryptophan is absent in this CDR3, likely reflecting a read error. V usage is TRBV6-5 and J usage is TRBJ2-3; D not resolved. The CDR3 length is 14 residues. Germline CDR1 reads MNHEY; CDR2 reads SVGAGI. The CDR3 region has the DNA TGTGCCAGCAGTTACTCGAGAATGCCAGAAACGCAGTATTCT. Its protein is CASSYSRMPETQYS.

Turning to this clonotype: One end of the junction varies from germline; a read error may be responsible. The chain has TRBV12-3 or TRBV12-4 and TRBJ2-2; 8 bases are a match to TRBD1. This CDR3 contains 16 residues. CDR3 protein: CATSQGQGSNTGELFF. CDR3 DNA: TGTGCCACCAGTCAAGGACAGGGATCGAACACCGGGGAGCTGTTTTTT.

About this clonotype: At one of its ends the junction is not consistent with the germline gene, which may arise from a read error. This chain connects TRBV5-1 to TRBJ2-7; TRBD2 agrees at 9 bases. The CDR3 length is 16 residues. From germline, CDR1 is SGHRS and CDR2 YFSETQ. CDR3 loop: CASSLPPAGGLGELYF. Here the CDR3 DNA reads TGCGCCAGCAGCTTACCCCCGGCGGGAGGGCTCGGCGAGCTGTACTTC.

Details on this clonotype: Just one base apart from a much larger clone, this may be a read error. CDR3 amino acids: CASSVGTYVDTQYF. Written as DNA, the CDR3 is TGCGCCAGCAGTGTAGGGACGTATGTGGATACGCAGTATTTT. The rearrangement uses TRBV5-1 and TRBJ2-3; either TRBD1 or TRBD2 may supply D (5 bases each). The V end was cut by 5 bases, the J end by 6 bases, with 16 bases between. This CDR3 is built from 14 residues. Germline V gives CDR1 SGHRS, CDR2 YFSETQ.

A few counts support this clonotype. The conserved closing phenylalanine or tryptophan is absent in this CDR3, likely reflecting a read error. V gene TRBV6-5 combines with J gene TRBJ1-2, with D possibly matching TRBD1 (6 bases). Germline V gene data show CDR1 as MNHEY and CDR2 as SVGAGI. There are 12 residues in the CDR3. Trimming pared 9 bases from V and 2 bases from J, leaving 10 bases between. CDR3 sequence (DNA): TGTGCCAGTCTGGGGGCGAACTATGGCTACACCCTC. This translates into CASLGANYGYTL.

This chain joins TRBV28 and TRBJ2-5; 7 nucleotides agree with TRBD1. Germline lookup yields CDR1 MDHEN and CDR2 SYDVKM. The CDR3 is 16 amino acids. The V and J ends lost 6 bases and 5 bases, in that order; junction bases with no gene match: 15. The DNA of the CDR3 is TGTGCCAGCAGCTTTACCTTCAGACAGGGCGGGGAGACCCAGTACTTC. Its protein product is CASSFTFRQGGETQYF.

This rearrangement joins TRBV6-5 to TRBJ1-2; D is unclear. CDR3 length: 14 amino acids. V gave up 0 bases and J gave up 7 bases, with 12 bases separating them. Germline CDR1 is MNHEY and CDR2 is SVGAGI. The CDR3 DNA sequence: TGTGCCAGCAGTTACTCGATCCATGGCCGTGGCTACACCTTC. Translating it yields CASSYSIHGRGYTF.

Remarks on this clonotype: The junction departs from the called germline gene at one end, perhaps through a read error. The rearrangement joins TRBV12-3 or TRBV12-4 to TRBJ2-3; tentatively, D is TRBD2 (6 bases). This CDR3 has 16 residues. CDR3 protein: CVSTPGTGLSTDTQYF. CDR3 DNA: TGTGTCAGCACCCCTGGGACGGGACTGAGCACAGATACGCAGTATTTT.

The table lists this clonotype with many counts. The chain employs TRBV6-1 and TRBJ1-4; 9 bases match TRBD1. Trimming cost V 3 bases and J 8 bases; bases outside gene matches: 4. There are 14 residues in the CDR3. Germline values: CDR1 MNHNS, CDR2 SASEGT. The CDR3 here is CASSEDRGYEKLFF. CDR3 bases: TGTGCCAGCAGTGAGGACAGGGGATACGAAAAACTGTTTTTT.

The chain couples TRBV28 to TRBJ2-7; D is possibly TRBD2 (5 bases). Per the germline V gene, CDR1 is MDHEN and CDR2 is SYDVKM. This CDR3 spans 13 amino acids. The germline V and J ends were trimmed by 8 bases and 6 bases, with 17 bases remaining between them. The CDR3 coding sequence is TGTGCCAGCGCACCTGGCAGGAGGCTCGAGCAGTACTTC. It specifies CASAPGRRLEQYF.